The 14 T cell receptor beta chains listed next were all sequenced from one sample in a study of T cell repertoires in cytomegalovirus infection. Each CDR3 protein gets one entry after TCRdb re-called the reads with MiXCR. Of some 350,000 distinct CDR3 sequences in the sample, approximately 30% were seen once. These receptors are not linked to any known antigen. Sequenced here: cultured PBMCs, sampled from culture after CMV antigen stimulation. These TCRs come from a human donor in good health (CMV status not recorded). Some clones in this sample may be carry-over from other donors' samples.

This chain connects TRBV7-6 to TRBJ2-3, with a tentative D call TRBD1 (5 bases). Trimming pared 5 bases from V and 0 bases from J, leaving 15 bases between. Germline values: CDR1 SGHVS, CDR2 FNYEAQ. This CDR3 is built from 16 residues. The CDR3 spells CASSPTVGFSTDTQYF. As DNA, the CDR3 is TGTGCCAGCAGCCCGACAGTGGGGTTCAGCACAGATACGCAGTATTTT. The full variable domain, in which reference TRBV7-6 and TRBJ2-3 provide the parts outside the CDR3, is GAGVSQSPRYKVTKRGQDVALRCDPISGHVSLYWYRQALGQGPEFLTYFNYEAQQDKSGLPNDRFSAERPEGSISTLTIQRTEQRDSAMYRCASSPTVGFSTDTQYFGPGTRLTVL.

V is TRBV11-2 and J is TRBJ1-5; TRBD1 might be the D (6 bases). V dropped 2 bases and J dropped 0 bases, with 11 bases sitting between them. CDR3 length: 16 amino acids. Germline V gives CDR1 SGHAT, CDR2 FQNNGV. DNA for the CDR3: TGTGCCAGCAGCTTACCGGGGGCCCTTAGCAATCAGCCCCAGCATTTT. Translation gives CASSLPGALSNQPQHF.

This clonotype was counted ten times or more. V usage is TRBV7-8 and J usage is TRBJ1-1; D not resolved. Germline V gene sequence: CDR1 SGHVS, CDR2 FQNEAQ. The CDR3 spans 11 residues. V lost 4 bases, J lost 8 bases, and 8 bases lay in between. CDR3 in DNA: TGTGCCAGCAGCTGGACCGGCGAAGCTTTCTTT. Translation gives CASSWTGEAFF.

This clonotype appeared a few times. The J gene is TRBJ1-2, the V gene TRBV2, with 9 bases aligning to TRBD1. Germline V gene data show CDR1 as SNHLY and CDR2 as FYNNEI. The V gene end was trimmed by 5 bases and the J gene end by 7 bases; junction bases not matched to a gene: 8. CDR3 length: 14 residues. The DNA of the CDR3 is TGTGCCAGCAGTCTGCGACAGGGGGAAAGTGGCTACACCTTC. Residues: CASSLRQGESGYTF.

The chain employs TRBV7-3 and TRBJ2-3; tentative D call: TRBD2 (5 bases). The germline gives CDR1 SGHTA, CDR2 FQGTGA. CDR3 length: 16 residues. V lost 3 bases and J lost 10, with 23 bases in between. CDR3 sequence: CASSFAGSGGSSPQYF. The CDR3 nucleotides are TGTGCCAGCAGCTTCGCGGGCTCCGGAGGATCCAGTCCGCAGTATTTT.

The rearrangement joins TRBV4-1 to TRBJ2-7, with a weak D call TRBD2 (5 bases). Trimming took 3 bases from V and 2 from J, leaving 14 bases between them. This CDR3 has 15 amino acids. The V gene's germline CDR1 is MGHRA and CDR2 YSYEKL. CDR3 in DNA: TGCGCCAGCAGCCAGCAGCCGAGCGGTCCCTACGAGCAGTACTTC. This gives the protein CASSQQPSGPYEQYF.

This chain links TRBV12-3 or TRBV12-4 with TRBJ2-2; no clear D gene. V dropped 8 bases and J dropped 4 bases, with 8 bases sitting between them. The CDR3 runs to 12 residues. CDR3: CASASSTGELFF. CDR3 DNA: TGTGCCAGCGCCTCCAGCACCGGGGAGCTGTTTTTT.

At least ten counts were recorded for this clonotype. V and J are TRBV7-2 and TRBJ1-5; maybe TRBD1 (6 bases). Trimming left V 5 bases short and J 7 bases short, with 15 bases between. Germline CDR1 is SGHTA and CDR2 is FQGNSA. The CDR3 loop spans 14 amino acids. The CDR3 DNA reads TGTGCCAGCAGCGTGAACAGGGTGTTCCAGCCCCAGCATTTT. Its translation: CASSVNRVFQPQHF. Full variable domain (rest looked up from reference TRBV7-2 and TRBJ1-5): GAGVSQSPSNKVTEKGKDVELRCDPISGHTALYWYRQSLGQGLEFLIYFQGNSAPDKSGLPSDRFSAERTGGSVSTLTIQRTQQEDSAVYLCASSVNRVFQPQHFGDGTRLSIL.

The chain links TRBV19 to TRBJ1-3, with unresolved D. Germline CDR1 is LNHDA and CDR2 is SQIVND (reference sequence). The V end was cut by 5 bases, the J end by 0 bases, with 17 bases between. The CDR3 totals 17 residues. For the CDR3, the DNA is TGTGCCAGTAGTCACGCCCCAGGAATCATCTCTGGAAACACCATATATTTT. Its translation: CASSHAPGIISGNTIYF.

The chain joins TRBV9 to TRBJ2-3; no reliable D call. V shed 3 bases and J shed 0 bases, with 11 bases lying between them. Per the germline V gene, CDR1 is SGDLS and CDR2 is YYNGEE. CDR3 length: 15 amino acids. This chain's CDR3 is CASSARLSSTDTQYF. DNA of the CDR3: TGTGCCAGCAGCGCACGACTTTCTAGCACAGATACGCAGTATTTT.

The V and J genes are TRBV27 and TRBJ2-1; 7 positions match TRBD1. Trimming at V came to 7 bases and at J to 8 bases, leaving 5 bases not matched to a gene. This CDR3 is built from 12 residues. Per germline, CDR1 MNHEY and CDR2 SMNVEV (reference sequence). The CDR3 spells CASMGQGDEQFF. The CDR3 bases are TGTGCCAGCATGGGGCAGGGGGATGAGCAGTTCTTC.

This clonotype was counted ten times or more. CDR3 nucleotides: TGTGCCAGCAGTTTCGGAAATCAGCCCCAGCATTTT. Translating it yields CASSFGNQPQHF. The rearrangement links TRBV12-3 or TRBV12-4 to TRBJ1-5; D not certain. The ends were cut back, 3 bases at V and 4 bases at J, with 4 bases in the middle. The CDR3 is 12 residues long.

This clonotype was recorded many times. V is TRBV7-9 and J is TRBJ1-2, with unresolved D. CDR1 and CDR2 (germline): SEHNR, FQNEAQ (reference sequence). The length of the CDR3 is 14 residues. The V and J ends lost 2 bases and 6 bases respectively, with 13 bases between them. Here the CDR3 DNA reads TGTGCCAGCAGCTTATGGGCTGTCCGCGATGGCTACACCTTC. Its translation: CASSLWAVRDGYTF. The full variable domain, rest sourced from reference TRBV7-9 and TRBJ1-2, is DTGVSQNPRHKITKRGQNVTFRCDPISEHNRLYWYRQTLGQGPEFLTYFQNEAQLEKSRLLSDRFSAERPKGSFSTLEIQRTEQGDSAMYLCASSLWAVRDGYTFGSGTRLTVV.

J is TRBJ2-1 and V is TRBV6-5, with TRBD1 as a possible D gene (5 bases). From germline, CDR1 is MNHEY and CDR2 SVGAGI. CDR3 length equals 12 residues. Trimming shortened V by 6 bases and J by 9 bases, and 12 bases separated the two germline ends. The CDR3 DNA follows: TGTGCCAGCAGACGAATTCAGGGTGAGCAGTTCTTC. This translates into CASRRIQGEQFF.